This record looks at one TCR beta chain sequence and its context. Its antigen is unidentified. These data are taken from a study of T cells in localized non-small cell lung cancer. Profiled with immunoSEQ multiplex PCR; TCRdb holds only in-frame clones, not every one. Found here are 70,000 to 95,000 clones, approximately 91% of them singletons; the top ten hold about 4%. V dropped 0 bases and J dropped 1 base, with 12 bases sitting between them. Germline-derived CDR1 and CDR2 are SNHLY and FYNNEI. CDR3 length: 16 residues. Whole-study results and caveats: Among the tissues sampled, uninvolved adjacent lung had the highest T cell clonality, above tumor.

The sequence came from a woman aged 35 to 70 with stage II squamous cell lung carcinoma. The chain is built from TRBV2 and TRBJ2-5; no firm D call. Sequencing was performed on PBMCs, taken before any cancer treatment. The CDR3 DNA reads as TGTGCCAGCAGTGAAGCGGGGAACAGACCCCAAGAGACCCAGTACTTC. It codes for CASSEAGNRPQETQYF. The variable domain in full, with the rest retrieved from reference TRBV2 and TRBJ2-5, is EPEVTQTPSHQVTQMGQEVILRCVPISNHLYFYWYRQILGQKVEFLVSFYNNEISEKSEIFDDQFSVERPDGSNFTLKIRSTKLEDSAMYFCASSEAGNRPQETQYFGPGTRLLVL.